This T cell receptor beta chain emerged from a study of graft-versus-host responses after intestinal transplantation. Clones were sequenced by immunoSEQ multiplex PCR, and TCRdb holds only the in-frame ones, with some missing. The sample shows more than 50,000 clones, 91% of them seen only once. The sequence was obtained from a human patient who received an intestinal transplant, so some T cells may come from the graft donor. Sequencing used PBMCs, obtained approximately 97 weeks after intestinal transplant.

The CDR3 is CASSDGPPSPLHF. CDR3 DNA sequence: TGTGCCAGCAGCGACGGGCCCCCTTCACCCCTCCACTTT. The J gene is TRBJ1-6, the V gene TRBV5-4; D uncertain. Germline assignment: CDR1 SGHNT and CDR2 YYREEE (reference sequence). V was trimmed by 4 bases and J by 9 bases, leaving 11 bases between them. The CDR3 sequence is 13 residues long. Supplemented by reference TRBV5-4 and TRBJ1-6, the full variable domain reads ETGVTQSPTHLIKTRGQQVTLRCSSQSGHNTVSWYQQALGQGPQFIFQYYREEENGRGNFPPRFSGLQFPNYSSELNVNALELDDSALYLCASSDGPPSPLHFGNGTRLTVT.